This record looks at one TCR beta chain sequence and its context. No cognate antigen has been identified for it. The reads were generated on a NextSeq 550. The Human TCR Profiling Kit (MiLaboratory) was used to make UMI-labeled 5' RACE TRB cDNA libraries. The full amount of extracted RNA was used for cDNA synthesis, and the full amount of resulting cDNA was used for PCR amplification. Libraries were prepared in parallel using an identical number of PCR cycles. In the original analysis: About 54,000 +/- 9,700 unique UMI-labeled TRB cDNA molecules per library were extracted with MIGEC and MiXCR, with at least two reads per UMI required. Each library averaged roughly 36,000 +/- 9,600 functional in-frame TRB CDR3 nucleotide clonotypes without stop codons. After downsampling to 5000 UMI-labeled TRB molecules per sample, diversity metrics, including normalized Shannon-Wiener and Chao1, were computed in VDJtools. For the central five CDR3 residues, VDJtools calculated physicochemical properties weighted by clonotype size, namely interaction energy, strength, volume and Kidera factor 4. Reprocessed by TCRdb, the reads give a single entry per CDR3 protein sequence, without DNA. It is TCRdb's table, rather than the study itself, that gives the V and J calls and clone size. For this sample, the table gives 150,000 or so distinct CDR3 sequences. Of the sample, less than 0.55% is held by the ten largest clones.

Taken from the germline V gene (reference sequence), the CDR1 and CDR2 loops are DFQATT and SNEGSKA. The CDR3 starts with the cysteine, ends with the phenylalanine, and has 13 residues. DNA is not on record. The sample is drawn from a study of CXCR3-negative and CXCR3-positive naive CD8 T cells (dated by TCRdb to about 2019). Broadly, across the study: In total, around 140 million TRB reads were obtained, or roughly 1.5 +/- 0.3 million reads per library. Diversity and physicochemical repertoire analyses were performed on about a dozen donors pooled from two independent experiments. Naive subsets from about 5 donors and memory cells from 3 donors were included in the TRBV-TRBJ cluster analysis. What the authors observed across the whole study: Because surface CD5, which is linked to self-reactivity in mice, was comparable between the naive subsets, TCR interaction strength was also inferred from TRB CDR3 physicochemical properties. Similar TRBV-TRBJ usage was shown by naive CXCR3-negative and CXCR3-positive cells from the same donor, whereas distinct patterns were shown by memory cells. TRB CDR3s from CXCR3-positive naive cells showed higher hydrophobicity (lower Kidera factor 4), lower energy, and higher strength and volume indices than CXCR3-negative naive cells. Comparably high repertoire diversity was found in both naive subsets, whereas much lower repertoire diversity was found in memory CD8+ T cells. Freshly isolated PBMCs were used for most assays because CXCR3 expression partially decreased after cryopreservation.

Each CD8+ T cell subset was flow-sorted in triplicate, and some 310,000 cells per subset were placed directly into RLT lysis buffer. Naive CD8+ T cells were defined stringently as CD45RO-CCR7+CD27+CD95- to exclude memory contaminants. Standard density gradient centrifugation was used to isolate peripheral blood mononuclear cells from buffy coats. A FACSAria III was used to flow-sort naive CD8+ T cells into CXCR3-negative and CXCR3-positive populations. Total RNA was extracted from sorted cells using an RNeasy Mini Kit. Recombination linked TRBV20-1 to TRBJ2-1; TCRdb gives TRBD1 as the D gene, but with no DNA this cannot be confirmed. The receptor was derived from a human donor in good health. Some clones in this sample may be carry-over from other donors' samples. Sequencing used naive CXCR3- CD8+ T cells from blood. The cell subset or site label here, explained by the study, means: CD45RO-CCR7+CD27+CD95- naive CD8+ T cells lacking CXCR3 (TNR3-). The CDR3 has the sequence CSASHGDVNEQFF.